This T cell receptor (beta chain) appears in the sequencing data of a study of blood T cell repertoires in COVID-19. Overall study: Specimens from acute and convalescent COVID-19 originated in the United States, Italy and Spain.

Method: immunoSEQ multiplex PCR; TCRdb's copy keeps in-frame clones and lacks some. The sample has about 300,000 clones, 87% seen once. CDR3 length: 14 residues. The V gene lost 0 bases and the J gene lost 6 bases, with 9 bases spanning the gap. Germline loops: CDR1 MNHEY, CDR2 SVGAGI. The chain employs TRBV6-5 and TRBJ1-5; tentative D call: TRBD1 (5 bases). The receptor's source is a man aged 18 to 29 with active or convalescent COVID-19. The specimen was peripheral blood. The CDR3 loop is CASSYSRGGQPQHF. CDR3 DNA sequence: TGTGCCAGCAGTTACTCAAGGGGAGGTCAGCCCCAGCATTTT.